This TCR beta chain was sequenced in a study of blood T cell repertoires in COVID-19. In the study overall: Sources were T cells, B-cell-depleted T cells, or PBMCs; the material itself was cDNA or gDNA.

Using immunoSEQ multiplex PCR, the repertoire was profiled, and TCRdb retains in-frame clones only, with some absent. The sample includes some 170,000 clones, 70% to 85% of them seen just once. Clinical history as reported by participants underpinned cohort assignment. Recovery meant two consecutive negative NP/OP PCR tests, professional clearance, or resolved symptoms. The sequencing sample was made of PBMCs or T cells enriched from blood (not recorded which). The receptor comes from a man aged 45-60 years who had recovered from COVID-19.

The CDR3 sequence is CASSEPDSSYNEQFF. Here the CDR3 DNA reads TGTGCCAGCAGTGAGCCCGACAGCTCCTACAATGAGCAGTTCTTC. The chain uses TRBV25-1 and TRBJ2-1; D might be TRBD1 (5 bases). CDR3 length: 15 amino acids. V was trimmed by 3 bases and J by 0 bases, leaving 9 bases between them. Germline assignment: CDR1 MGHDK and CDR2 SYGVNS.